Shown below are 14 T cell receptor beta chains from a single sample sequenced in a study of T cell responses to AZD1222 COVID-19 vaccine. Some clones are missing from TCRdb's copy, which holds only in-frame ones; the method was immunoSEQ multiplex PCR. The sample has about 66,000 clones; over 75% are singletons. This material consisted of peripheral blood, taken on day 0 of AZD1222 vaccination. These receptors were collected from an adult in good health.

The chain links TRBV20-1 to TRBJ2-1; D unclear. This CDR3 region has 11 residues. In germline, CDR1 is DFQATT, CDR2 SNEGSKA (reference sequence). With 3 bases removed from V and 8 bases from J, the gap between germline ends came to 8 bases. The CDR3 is CSASVGYEQFF. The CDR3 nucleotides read TGCAGTGCTAGCGTGGGTTATGAGCAGTTCTTC.

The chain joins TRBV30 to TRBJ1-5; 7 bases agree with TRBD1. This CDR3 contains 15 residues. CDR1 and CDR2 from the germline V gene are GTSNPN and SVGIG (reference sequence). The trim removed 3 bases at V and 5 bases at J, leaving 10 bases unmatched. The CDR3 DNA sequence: TGTGCCTGGAGCCTAAGCTTCGACAGGGATCAGCCCCAGCATTTT. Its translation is CAWSLSFDRDQPQHF. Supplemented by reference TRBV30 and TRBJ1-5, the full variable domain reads SQTIHQWPATLVQPVGSPLSLECTVEGTSNPNLYWYRQAAGRGLQLLFYSVGIGQISSEVPQNLSASRPQDRQFILSSKKLLLSDSGFYLCAWSLSFDRDQPQHFGDGTRLSIL.

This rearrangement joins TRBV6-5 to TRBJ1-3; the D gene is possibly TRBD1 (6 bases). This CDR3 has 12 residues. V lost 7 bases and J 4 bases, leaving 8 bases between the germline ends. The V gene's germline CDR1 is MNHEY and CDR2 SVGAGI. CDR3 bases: TGTGCCAGCACAGGGGTCGGAAACACCATATATTTT. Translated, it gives CASTGVGNTIYF.

CDR3 region: CASSPPRVQPQHF. In DNA, the CDR3 is TGTGCCAGCAGTCCCCCCAGGGTTCAGCCCCAGCATTTT. This chain connects TRBV28 to TRBJ1-5; D is possibly TRBD1 (5 bases). The CDR3 has 13 amino acids. Germline V gene lookup returns CDR1 MDHEN and CDR2 SYDVKM. Deletions cut 5 bases from V and 6 bases from J, with 11 bases between.

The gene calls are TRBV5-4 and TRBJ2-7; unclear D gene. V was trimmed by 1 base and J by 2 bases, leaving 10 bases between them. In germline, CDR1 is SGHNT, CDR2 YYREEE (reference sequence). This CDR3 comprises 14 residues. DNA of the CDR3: TGTGCCAGCAGCTTGTATAACAGTCCCTACGAGCAGTACTTC. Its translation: CASSLYNSPYEQYF.

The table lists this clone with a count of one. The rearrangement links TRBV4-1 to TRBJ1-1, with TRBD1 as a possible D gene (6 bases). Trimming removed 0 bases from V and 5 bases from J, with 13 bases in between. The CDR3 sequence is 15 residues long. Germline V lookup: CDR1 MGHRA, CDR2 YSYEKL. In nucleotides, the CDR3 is TGCGCCAGCAGCCAAGATGTACAGGGAGGGACTGAAGCTTTCTTT. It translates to CASSQDVQGGTEAFF.

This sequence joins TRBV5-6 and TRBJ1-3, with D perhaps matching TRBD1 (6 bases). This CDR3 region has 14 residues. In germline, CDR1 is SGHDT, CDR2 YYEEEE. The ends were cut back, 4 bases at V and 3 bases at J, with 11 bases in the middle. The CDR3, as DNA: TGTGCCAGCAGCCTAGACAGGCTTGGAAACACCATATATTTT. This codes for CASSLDRLGNTIYF.

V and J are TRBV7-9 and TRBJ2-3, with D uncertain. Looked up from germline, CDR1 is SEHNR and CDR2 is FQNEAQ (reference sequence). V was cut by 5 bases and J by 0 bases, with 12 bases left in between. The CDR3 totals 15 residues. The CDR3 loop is CASSRGLPSTDTQYF. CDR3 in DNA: TGTGCCAGCAGCCGAGGCCTGCCGAGCACAGATACGCAGTATTTT. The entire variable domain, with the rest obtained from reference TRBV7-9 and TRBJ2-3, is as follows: DTGVSQNPRHKITKRGQNVTFRCDPISEHNRLYWYRQTLGQGPEFLTYFQNEAQLEKSRLLSDRFSAERPKGSFSTLEIQRTEQGDSAMYLCASSRGLPSTDTQYFGPGTRLTVL.

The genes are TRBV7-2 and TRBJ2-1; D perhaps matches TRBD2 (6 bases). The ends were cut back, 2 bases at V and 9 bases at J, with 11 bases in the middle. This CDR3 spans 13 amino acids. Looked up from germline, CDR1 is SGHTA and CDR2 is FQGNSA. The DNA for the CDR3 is TGTGCCAGCAGCTTAAGGAGGGCCATTGAGCAGTTCTTC. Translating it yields CASSLRRAIEQFF.

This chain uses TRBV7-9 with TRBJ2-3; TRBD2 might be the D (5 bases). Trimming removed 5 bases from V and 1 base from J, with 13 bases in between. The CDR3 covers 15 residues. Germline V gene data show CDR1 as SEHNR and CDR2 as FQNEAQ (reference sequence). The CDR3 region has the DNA TGTGCCAGCAGCCCCACTAGATTAGGCACAGATACGCAGTATTTT. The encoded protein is CASSPTRLGTDTQYF.

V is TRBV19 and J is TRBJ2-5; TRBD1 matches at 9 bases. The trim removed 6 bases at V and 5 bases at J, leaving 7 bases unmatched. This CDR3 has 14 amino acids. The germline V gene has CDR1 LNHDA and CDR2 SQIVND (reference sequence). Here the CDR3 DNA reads TGTGCCAGTAGCATAACAGGGGGCAAGGAGACCCAGTACTTC. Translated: CASSITGGKETQYF.

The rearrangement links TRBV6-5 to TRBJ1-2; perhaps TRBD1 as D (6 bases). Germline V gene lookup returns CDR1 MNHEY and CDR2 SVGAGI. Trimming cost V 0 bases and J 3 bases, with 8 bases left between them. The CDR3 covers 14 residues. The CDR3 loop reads CASSYSTGHYGYTF. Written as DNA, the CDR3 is TGTGCCAGCAGTTACTCAACAGGGCACTATGGCTACACCTTC.

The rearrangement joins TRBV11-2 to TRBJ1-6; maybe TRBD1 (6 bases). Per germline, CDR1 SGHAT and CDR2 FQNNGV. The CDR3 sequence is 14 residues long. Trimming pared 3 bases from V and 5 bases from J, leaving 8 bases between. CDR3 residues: CASSFSGDNSPLHF. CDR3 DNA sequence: TGTGCCAGCAGCTTCTCAGGGGATAATTCACCCCTCCACTTT.

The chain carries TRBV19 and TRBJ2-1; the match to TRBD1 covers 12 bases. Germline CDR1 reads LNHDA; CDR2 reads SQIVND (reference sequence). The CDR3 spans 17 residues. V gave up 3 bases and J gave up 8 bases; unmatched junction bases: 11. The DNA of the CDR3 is TGTGCCAGTAGTATCCCGGGACAGGGGGCACGGGGCGATGAGCAGTTCTTC. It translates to CASSIPGQGARGDEQFF.